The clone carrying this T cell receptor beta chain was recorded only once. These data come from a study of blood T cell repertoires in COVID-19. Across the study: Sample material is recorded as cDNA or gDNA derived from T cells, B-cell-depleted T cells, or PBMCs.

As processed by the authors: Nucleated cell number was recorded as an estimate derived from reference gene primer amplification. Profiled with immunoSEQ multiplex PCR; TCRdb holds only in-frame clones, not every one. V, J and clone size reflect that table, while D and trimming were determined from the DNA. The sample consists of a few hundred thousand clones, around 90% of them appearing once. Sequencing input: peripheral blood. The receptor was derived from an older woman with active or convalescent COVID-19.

In nucleotides, the CDR3 is TGTGCCATCAGTGTTTCTAGCGGGGGAGCGGGGACCGGGGAGCTGTTTTTT. Encoded protein: CAISVSSGGAGTGELFF. The V call is TRBV10-3, the J call TRBJ2-2, with 10 bases that match TRBD2. Germline V gene sequence: CDR1 ENHRY, CDR2 SYGVKD. The CDR3 length is 17 residues. The ends lost 4 bases at V and 5 bases at J; junction bases unmatched: 10.